A single sample is the source of the 32 T cell receptor beta chains below, sequenced in a study of OX40 agonist ivuxolimab in advanced cancers. Assay used: immunoSEQ multiplex PCR; TCRdb lists only in-frame clones, some missing. This table holds tens of thousands of clones, about 88% found once. Source: CD4+ or CD8+ T cells sorted from blood, taken in a trial of the OX40 agonist ivuxolimab. The receptors shown here come from an adult with an advanced solid tumor such as melanoma, head and neck, liver or kidney cancer.

The chain couples TRBV29-1 to TRBJ2-7, with TRBD1 matching 8 bases. The CDR3 loop spans 13 amino acids. CDR1 is SQVTM, CDR2 ANQGSEA, per germline. V lost 7 bases to trimming and J lost 2 bases; unmatched junction nucleotides: 7. The CDR3 DNA is TGCAGCGCAAGACAGGGGCCGACCTACGAGCAGTACTTC. It is translated as CSARQGPTYEQYF.

This chain connects TRBV6-5 to TRBJ2-6; D not certain. V gave up 2 bases and J gave up 0 bases, with 8 bases separating them. CDR3 length: 16 amino acids. The V gene's germline CDR1 is MNHEY and CDR2 SVGAGI. Here the CDR3 DNA reads TGTGCCAGCAGTTACGGAACAGTCTCTGGGGCCAACGTCCTGACTTTC. Protein: CASSYGTVSGANVLTF.

V usage is TRBV7-2 and J usage is TRBJ1-5; D unresolved. V lost 4 bases and J 0 bases, leaving 10 bases between the germline ends. This CDR3 has 15 amino acids. In germline, CDR1 is SGHTA, CDR2 FQGNSA. The CDR3 loop is CASSSRLNSNQPQHF. The CDR3 bases are TGTGCCAGCAGCTCGCGACTGAATAGCAATCAGCCCCAGCATTTT.

This clone was seen once. The chain employs TRBV19 and TRBJ2-2, with D perhaps matching TRBD1 (5 bases). V lost 6 bases, J lost 3 bases, and 11 bases lay in between. Germline V gene data show CDR1 as LNHDA and CDR2 as SQIVND (reference sequence). The CDR3 totals 14 residues. CDR3 protein: CASSVQEYTGELFF. The CDR3, as DNA: TGTGCCAGTAGCGTACAGGAGTACACCGGGGAGCTGTTTTTT.

The gene calls are TRBV28 and TRBJ2-7; TRBD2 agrees at 8 bases. This CDR3 has 16 residues. The germline V gene has CDR1 MDHEN and CDR2 SYDVKM. V was clipped by 2 bases and J by 4 bases; unmatched bases: 10. The CDR3 nucleotides are TGTGCCAGCAGTTTAATAGTTGCGGGAGGACCATACGAGCAGTACTTC. Its translation is CASSLIVAGGPYEQYF.

The genes are TRBV29-1 and TRBJ2-7; TRBD1 agrees at 9 bases. V was pared by 3 bases and J by 6 bases, with 9 bases of the junction left unmatched. This CDR3 has 14 residues. Germline lookup yields CDR1 SQVTM and CDR2 ANQGSEA. CDR3 nucleotide sequence: TGCAGCGTTGAGTGGACAGGGGCCTTCGGCGAGCAGTACTTC. This encodes CSVEWTGAFGEQYF.

The chain recombines TRBV28 with TRBJ2-4; maybe TRBD1 (6 bases). Trimming took 1 base from V and 6 from J, leaving 10 bases between them. CDR3 length equals 14 residues. Germline loops: CDR1 MDHEN, CDR2 SYDVKM. CDR3 in amino acids: CASSLYGQLNIQYF. The CDR3 DNA follows: TGTGCCAGCAGTTTATACGGACAGCTAAACATTCAGTACTTC.

The gene calls are TRBV2 and TRBJ1-2, with D perhaps matching TRBD1 (5 bases). The CDR3 totals 13 residues. Germline CDR1 SNHLY, CDR2 FYNNEI. Trimming removed 5 bases from V and 8 bases from J, with 15 bases in between. For the CDR3, the DNA is TGTGCCAGCAGTACCGGGACGGACATAGGCTACACCTTC. Translated, it gives CASSTGTDIGYTF.

Concerning this clone: Within the sample, other DNA sequences also encode this same CDR3. This chain joins TRBV6-6 and TRBJ1-2, with a weak D call TRBD1 (5 bases). CDR1 and CDR2 (germline): MNHNY, SVGAGI (reference sequence). The CDR3 runs to 13 residues. Trimming took 5 bases from V and 5 from J, leaving 12 bases between them. The CDR3 here is CASSQDRGYGYTF. The CDR3 DNA follows: TGTGCCAGCAGTCAGGATAGGGGTTATGGCTACACCTTC.

The rearrangement joins TRBV30 to TRBJ2-3; 12 nucleotides align to TRBD2. The CDR3 spans 14 residues. Germline V gives CDR1 GTSNPN, CDR2 SVGIG (reference sequence). V was pared by 0 bases and J by 5 bases, with 0 bases of the junction left unmatched. CDR3 in amino acids: CAWSVGLAGDTQYF. The CDR3 DNA follows: TGTGCCTGGAGTGTGGGACTAGCGGGAGATACGCAGTATTTT.

A single count supports this clone. The chain has TRBV5-5 and TRBJ2-1; unclear D gene. V shed 4 bases and J shed 0 bases, with 8 bases lying between them. The CDR3 is 14 residues long. CDR1 and CDR2 from the germline V gene are SGHKS and YYEKEE (reference sequence). The CDR3 loop is CASSPSSSYNEQFF. The CDR3 DNA is TGTGCCAGCAGCCCAAGTAGCTCCTACAATGAGCAGTTCTTC.

The chain combines TRBV7-3 with TRBJ2-1; TRBD2 matches at 11 bases. J lost 4 bases, V lost 5 bases, and 4 bases had no gene match. Germline V gene lookup returns CDR1 SGHTA and CDR2 FQGTGA. CDR3 size: 15 residues. CDR3 protein: CASSILAGAYNEQFF. The CDR3 DNA sequence: TGTGCCAGCAGCATACTAGCGGGAGCATACAATGAGCAGTTCTTC.

This chain uses TRBV9 with TRBJ1-4; TRBD1 aligns across 7 bases. The germline V gene has CDR1 SGDLS and CDR2 YYNGEE. The trim removed 4 bases at V and 5 bases at J, leaving 8 bases unmatched. CDR3 size: 15 residues. The CDR3 reads CASSRRTGVNEKLFF. The CDR3 DNA reads as TGTGCCAGCAGCCGAAGGACAGGCGTAAATGAAAAACTGTTTTTT.

The genes are TRBV15 and TRBJ2-5; possible D gene TRBD1, 5 bases. Germline V CDR1 and CDR2: LNHNV, YYDKDF (reference sequence). There are 16 residues in the CDR3. The V gene lost 0 bases and the J gene lost 4 bases, with 15 bases spanning the gap. CDR3 amino acids: CATSRESRRARETQYF. The CDR3 nucleotides are TGTGCCACCAGCAGAGAAAGTCGCAGGGCAAGAGAGACCCAGTACTTC.

The chain joins TRBV28 to TRBJ2-7, with unresolved D. Germline CDR1 is MDHEN and CDR2 is SYDVKM. V lost 6 bases, J lost 0 bases, and 15 bases lay in between. CDR3 length: 15 amino acids. This CDR3 is CASRTFDTGSYEQYF. CDR3 nucleotides: TGTGCCAGCAGGACCTTTGACACGGGCTCCTACGAGCAGTACTTC. The variable domain in full, with the rest retrieved from reference TRBV28 and TRBJ2-7, is DVKVTQSSRYLVKRTGEKVFLECVQDMDHENMFWYRQDPGLGLRLIYFSYDVKMKEKGDIPEGYSVSREKKERFSLILESASTNQTSMYLCASRTFDTGSYEQYFGPGTRLTVT.

This chain links TRBV15 with TRBJ1-5, with unresolved D. From germline, CDR1 is LNHNV and CDR2 YYDKDF (reference sequence). The CDR3 runs 14 residues. The V gene lost 1 base and the J gene lost 6 bases, with 10 bases spanning the gap. The CDR3 bases are TGTGCCACCAGCAGAGGCCGTCTGACTCAGCCCCAGCATTTT. Amino acid sequence: CATSRGRLTQPQHF.

The rearrangement links TRBV2 to TRBJ2-7; no clear D. Germline-derived CDR1 and CDR2 are SNHLY and FYNNEI. V dropped 8 bases and J dropped 9 bases, with 14 bases sitting between them. This CDR3 has 11 amino acids. The CDR3 coding sequence is TGTGCCAGCGGGGTTGGGTCCAGGCAGTACTTC. This sequence encodes CASGVGSRQYF.

CDR3 residues: CASSLFAGELFF. The CDR3 bases are TGCGCCAGCAGCTTGTTCGCCGGGGAGCTGTTTTTT. This rearrangement joins TRBV5-1 to TRBJ2-2; no clear D. Per germline, CDR1 SGHRS and CDR2 YFSETQ. The CDR3 length is 12 residues. V was pared by 1 base and J by 6 bases, with 4 bases between.

This chain uses TRBV30 with TRBJ2-5, with D perhaps being TRBD1 or TRBD2 (5 bases each). The germline V gene encodes CDR1 GTSNPN and CDR2 SVGIG (reference sequence). V was trimmed by 2 bases and J by 1 base, leaving 8 bases between them. The CDR3 loop spans 13 amino acids. This CDR3 reads CAWSPGAQETQYF. CDR3 DNA: TGTGCCTGGAGTCCCGGGGCCCAAGAGACCCAGTACTTC.

V and J are TRBV7-2 and TRBJ1-3, with D possibly being TRBD1 (5 bases). Germline V gene sequence: CDR1 SGHTA, CDR2 FQGNSA. This CDR3 has 14 amino acids. Trimming removed 6 bases from V and 0 bases from J, with 9 bases in between. The CDR3, as DNA: TGTGCCAGCAGGGTCCAGGGCTCTGGAAACACCATATATTTT. This sequence encodes CASRVQGSGNTIYF.

The chain recombines TRBV30 with TRBJ2-7; no clear D. The CDR3 is 14 residues long. Germline CDR1 GTSNPN, CDR2 SVGIG (reference sequence). V was shortened by 0 bases and J by 2 bases, with 11 bases between the two germline ends. CDR3 protein: CAWSVELATYEQYF. The CDR3 region has the DNA TGTGCCTGGAGTGTTGAACTCGCGACCTACGAGCAGTACTTC.

The chain employs TRBV2 and TRBJ2-7; D remains unclear. In germline, CDR1 is SNHLY, CDR2 FYNNEI. V lost 0 bases to trimming and J lost 3 bases, with 6 bases between them. The CDR3 sequence is 13 residues long. In DNA, the CDR3 is TGTGCCAGCAGTGAAGCGCCCATCTACGAGCAGTACTTC. Its translation is CASSEAPIYEQYF.

This rearrangement joins TRBV28 to TRBJ2-5, with TRBD2 as a possible D gene (6 bases). Germline values: CDR1 MDHEN, CDR2 SYDVKM. The CDR3 is made up of 17 amino acids. Trimming took 5 bases from V and 0 from J, leaving 19 bases between them. The CDR3 reads CASSPRTSSEDQETQYF. The CDR3 coding sequence is TGTGCCAGCAGTCCGCGAACTAGCTCCGAAGACCAAGAGACCCAGTACTTC.

The V gene is TRBV28, the J gene TRBJ1-5; possibly TRBD1 for D (6 bases). V was cut by 5 bases and J by 1 base, with 15 bases left in between. Germline V lookup: CDR1 MDHEN, CDR2 SYDVKM. CDR3 length equals 16 residues. As DNA, the CDR3 is TGTGCCAGCAGTCGGGGGGGGGCGGCCAGCAATCAGCCCCAGCATTTT. Translation: CASSRGGAASNQPQHF.

The chain uses TRBV27 and TRBJ2-7, with 8 bases fitting TRBD1. Germline V gene lookup returns CDR1 MNHEY and CDR2 SMNVEV (reference sequence). Losses at the gene ends were 0 bases for V and 0 bases for J; bases not matched to a gene: 10. The CDR3 consists of 18 residues. CDR3: CASSLSWTRDRSSYEQYF. CDR3 nucleotides: TGTGCCAGCAGTTTATCTTGGACCCGGGACAGGAGCTCCTACGAGCAGTACTTC.

This rearrangement joins TRBV7-2 to TRBJ1-5; D gene uncertain. Germline V gene sequence: CDR1 SGHTA, CDR2 FQGNSA. Trimming shortened V by 5 bases and J by 4 bases, and 9 bases separated the two germline ends. The CDR3 loop spans 13 amino acids. The CDR3 spells CASSIDGNQPQHF. For the CDR3, the DNA is TGTGCCAGCAGCATAGACGGAAATCAGCCCCAGCATTTT.

The rearrangement uses TRBV28 and TRBJ2-5; perhaps D is TRBD1 or TRBD2 (5 bases each). Gene TRBJ2-7 matches the end of the DNA better, so the J call may be wrong. Germline loops: CDR1 MDHEN, CDR2 SYDVKM. The CDR3 spans 19 residues. The CDR3 bases are TGTGCCAGCAGCCTTGGGACGGGGCTCGGCCCCCAGATCAACAACGAGCAGTACTTC. Protein: CASSLGTGLGPQINNEQYF.

The rearrangement links TRBV5-4 to TRBJ1-2; D uncertain. V lost 0 bases, J lost 8 bases, and 8 bases lay in between. CDR3 length: 12 amino acids. The germline CDR1 and CDR2 sequences are SGHNT and YYREEE (reference sequence). The DNA of the CDR3 is TGTGCCAGCAGCTTGGACGGGAACGGCTACACCTTC. Translated, it gives CASSLDGNGYTF.

This clone was detected a few times. The chain has TRBV18 and TRBJ2-7, with 10 bases identical to TRBD2. The junction had 5 bases not matched to a gene; V was cut back by 6 bases and J by 6 bases. The CDR3 consists of 13 residues. Germline V gives CDR1 KGHSH, CDR2 LQKENI. For the CDR3, the DNA is TGTGCCAGCTCTCCAGGACTAGCGGCCGAGCAGTACTTC. Encoded protein: CASSPGLAAEQYF.

In the case of this clone: An end of the junction does not agree with germline; a read error may underlie this. V and J are TRBV7-7 and TRBJ2-2, with D hard to call. The CDR3 extends over 14 amino acids. The germline V gene encodes CDR1 SSHAT and CDR2 FNYEAQ (reference sequence). CDR3 region: CASSLVANTGELFF. The CDR3 coding sequence is TGTGCTAGCAGCTTGGTAGCGAACACCGGGGAGCTGTTTTTT.

The gene calls are TRBV30 and TRBJ1-5; D ambiguous. From germline, CDR1 is GTSNPN and CDR2 SVGIG (reference sequence). Trimming stripped 1 base from V and 0 bases from J, with 1 base between. This CDR3 is 12 amino acids long. In DNA, the CDR3 is TGTGCCTGGAGTGATAGCAATCAGCCCCAGCATTTT. Protein sequence: CAWSDSNQPQHF.

The chain couples TRBV19 to TRBJ1-3; TRBD1 might be the D (5 bases). The CDR3 is made up of 15 amino acids. V lost 7 bases to trimming and J lost 4 bases, with 17 bases between them. Germline V gives CDR1 LNHDA, CDR2 SQIVND (reference sequence). CDR3 loop: CASTLRGEDGNTIYF. CDR3 sequence (DNA): TGTGCCAGTACCCTTCGGGGGGAAGACGGAAACACCATATATTTT. The variable domain in full, completed from reference TRBV19 and TRBJ1-3, reads DGGITQSPKYLFRKEGQNVTLSCEQNLNHDAMYWYRQDPGQGLRLIYYSQIVNDFQKGDIAEGYSVSREKKESFPLTVTSAQKNPTAFYLCASTLRGEDGNTIYFGEGSWLTVV.